The 10 T cell receptor beta chains listed next were all sequenced from one sample in a study of beta chain features in type 1 diabetes. The whole isolated RNA underwent reverse transcription, so sequencing captured expressed TCRB transcripts. Clones were sequenced by immunoSEQ multiplex PCR, and TCRdb holds only the in-frame ones, with some missing. The repertoire has 900,000 or so clones, under 20% of them found once; the top ten carry about 0.025%. The specimen sequenced was naive CD4+ T cells from blood. All receptors come from a woman younger than 35 in good health.

The rearrangement uses TRBV28 and TRBJ2-7; tentatively, D is TRBD1 (5 bases). Trimming cost V 2 bases and J 3 bases, with 11 bases left between them. Per the germline V gene, CDR1 is MDHEN and CDR2 is SYDVKM. The length of the CDR3 is 14 residues. The CDR3 DNA reads TGTGCCAGCAGTTTAGGGGCAGCAGTCTACGAGCAGTACTTC. Its protein product is CASSLGAAVYEQYF.

This clone was seen only a few times. V and J are TRBV27 and TRBJ2-7; D is unclear. Germline lookup yields CDR1 MNHEY and CDR2 SMNVEV (reference sequence). The V and J ends lost 4 bases and 0 bases respectively, with 10 bases between them. The CDR3 is 14 residues long. For the CDR3, the DNA is TGTGCCAGCAGTTATCGGGCAAGCTCCTACGAGCAGTACTTC. Translation gives CASSYRASSYEQYF.

The gene calls are TRBV5-1 and TRBJ2-3; no definite D call. The CDR3 is made up of 13 amino acids. The V and J ends lost 4 bases and 2 bases respectively, with 8 bases between them. Germline assignment: CDR1 SGHRS and CDR2 YFSETQ. CDR3 in amino acids: CASSEVHTDTQYF. As DNA, the CDR3 is TGCGCCAGCAGCGAAGTCCACACAGATACGCAGTATTTT.

This clone was found a few times. V usage is TRBV10-3 and J usage is TRBJ1-1; the D gene is possibly TRBD1 (5 bases). The germline CDR1 and CDR2 sequences are ENHRY and SYGVKD. The CDR3 runs to 13 residues. The V gene lost 7 bases and the J gene lost 0 bases, with 9 bases spanning the gap. The CDR3 protein is CAIKGPLNTEAFF. CDR3 in DNA: TGTGCCATCAAGGGACCGTTGAACACTGAAGCTTTCTTT.

This clone occurred a few times. The CDR3 nucleotides read TGTGCCAGCAGTGAATTTGATTCCGGCACCTTC. Its translation: CASSEFDSGTF. The chain employs TRBV2 and TRBJ1-2; D is unclear. V gave up 2 bases and J gave up 13 bases, with 11 bases separating them. The CDR3 extends over 11 amino acids. Germline V gives CDR1 SNHLY, CDR2 FYNNEI. Drawing the rest from reference TRBV2 and TRBJ1-2, the complete variable domain is EPEVTQTPSHQVTQMGQEVILRCVPISNHLYFYWYRQILGQKVEFLVSFYNNEISEKSEIFDDQFSVERPDGSNFTLKIRSTKLEDSAMYFCASSEFDSGTFGSGTRLTVV.

This clone was counted a few times. The chain carries TRBV14 and TRBJ2-1; 12 nucleotides agree with TRBD2. Germline V lookup: CDR1 SGHDN, CDR2 FVKESK. The length of the CDR3 is 12 residues. J was trimmed by 15 bases and V by 3 bases; bases with no gene match: 3. The CDR3 nucleotides are TGTGCCAGCAGCCAGACTAGCGGGAGCAGGTTCTTC. It yields the protein CASSQTSGSRFF.

The J gene is TRBJ2-7, the V gene TRBV14, with D hard to call. The germline CDR1 and CDR2 sequences are SGHDN and FVKESK. V shed 4 bases and J shed 4 bases, with 14 bases lying between them. This CDR3 spans 14 amino acids. CDR3 sequence (DNA): TGTGCCAGCAGCCCACCCGGCAATCGTTACGAGCAGTACTTC. Amino acids: CASSPPGNRYEQYF.

This chain joins TRBV28 and TRBJ2-3; 12 bases agree with TRBD2. V gave up 7 bases and J gave up 3 bases; unmatched junction bases: 8. The CDR3 length is 16 residues. Germline V gene data show CDR1 as MDHEN and CDR2 as SYDVKM. The DNA of the CDR3 is TGTGCCAGCACCGTGACTAGCGGGAGAGGTACAGATACGCAGTATTTT. Translation gives CASTVTSGRGTDTQYF.

The V and J genes are TRBV4-1 and TRBJ2-5, with 7 bases aligning to TRBD1. The germline gives CDR1 MGHRA, CDR2 YSYEKL. CDR3 length: 15 amino acids. V shed 3 bases and J 2 bases; nucleotides not matched to a gene: 6. For the CDR3, the DNA is TGCGCCAGCAGCCAGAGGACAGGAGGACAAGAGACCCAGTACTTC. Residues: CASSQRTGGQETQYF.

The chain is built from TRBV4-3 and TRBJ2-2; D is possibly TRBD2 (7 bases). The CDR3 is made up of 15 amino acids. Germline CDR1 and CDR2: LGHNA and YSLEER. V was cut by 1 base and J by 10 bases, with 16 bases left in between. In DNA, the CDR3 is TGCGCCAGCAGCCAAGTATACGGGGGGCGTCCGGAGCTGTTTTTT. Encoded protein: CASSQVYGGRPELFF.